Each of the 28 T cell receptor beta chains below was sequenced from the same sample in a study of OX40 agonist ivuxolimab in advanced cancers. The repertoire was sequenced with immunoSEQ multiplex PCR; TCRdb's copy has only in-frame clones and lacks some. The sample carries over 55,000 clones, around 94% recorded once. Sequenced here: CD4+ or CD8+ T cells sorted from blood, sampled in a trial of the OX40 agonist ivuxolimab. These receptors originate from an adult with an advanced solid tumor such as melanoma, head and neck, liver or kidney cancer.

This chain links TRBV10-1 with TRBJ1-1; no reliable D call. Germline V lookup: CDR1 WNHNN, CDR2 SYGVQD (reference sequence). The V end lost 1 base, the J end lost 2 bases, and 8 bases lay between the germline ends. This CDR3 region has 14 residues. The CDR3: CASSEFPGNTEAFF. DNA for the CDR3: TGCGCCAGCAGTGAGTTTCCGGGAAACACTGAAGCTTTCTTT.

The gene calls are TRBV16 and TRBJ1-1; D not certain. V dropped 1 base and J dropped 3 bases, with 9 bases sitting between them. The CDR3 is 14 residues long. In germline, CDR1 is KGHSY, CDR2 FQNENV. The CDR3 region is CASSQWSRDTEAFF. DNA for the CDR3: TGTGCCAGCAGCCAATGGAGTAGGGACACTGAAGCTTTCTTT.

The genes are TRBV30 and TRBJ2-1; TRBD1 matches at 7 bases. The CDR3 spans 13 residues. Per germline, CDR1 GTSNPN and CDR2 SVGIG (reference sequence). The V gene end was trimmed by 3 bases and the J gene end by 3 bases; junction bases not matched to a gene: 2. The CDR3 loop reads CAWRGTDYNEQFF. The CDR3 DNA reads TGTGCCTGGAGGGGGACAGACTACAATGAGCAGTTCTTC.

The chain carries TRBV11-3 and TRBJ2-3; D remains unclear. V lost 1 base, J lost 5 bases, and 13 bases lay in between. This CDR3 contains 15 residues. The germline gives CDR1 SGHNT, CDR2 YENEEA. Written as DNA, the CDR3 is TGTGCCAGCAGCTTAGCAGGCGCACCTAGAGATACGCAGTATTTT. Amino acids: CASSLAGAPRDTQYF.

The genes are TRBV7-8 and TRBJ2-5; D might be TRBD2 (6 bases). Germline V gene data show CDR1 as SGHVS and CDR2 as FQNEAQ. CDR3 length: 14 residues. Trimming stripped 5 bases from V and 4 bases from J, with 14 bases between. CDR3 in amino acids: CASSTGVRGETQYF. For the CDR3, the DNA is TGTGCCAGCAGCACGGGGGTGAGGGGAGAGACCCAGTACTTC.

This clone was counted a single time. The chain uses TRBV14 and TRBJ1-2; D perhaps matches TRBD1 (5 bases). Germline lookup yields CDR1 SGHDN and CDR2 FVKESK. Trimming removed 0 bases at V and 4 bases at J, with 12 bases between. The CDR3 is made up of 15 amino acids. The CDR3 protein is CASSQDPGMGYGYTF. CDR3 sequence (DNA): TGTGCCAGCAGCCAAGACCCAGGGATGGGCTATGGCTACACCTTC. The full variable domain, its missing parts supplied by reference TRBV14 and TRBJ1-2, is EAGVTQFPSHSVIEKGQTVTLRCDPISGHDNLYWYRRVMGKEIKFLLHFVKESKQDESGMPNNRFLAERTGGTYSTLKVQPAELEDSGVYFCASSQDPGMGYGYTFGSGTRLTVV.

The chain is built from TRBV4-3 and TRBJ2-2, with 12 bases aligning to TRBD2. This CDR3 has 18 residues. V shed 0 bases, J shed 3 bases, and the junction held 5 bases outside the gene matches. Germline V lookup: CDR1 LGHNA, CDR2 YSLEER. DNA of the CDR3: TGCGCCAGCAGCCAAGAAGGACTAGCGGGGTCAGACACCGGGGAGCTGTTTTTT. It codes for CASSQEGLAGSDTGELFF.

The chain uses TRBV28 and TRBJ1-4; D gene uncertain. The V gene's germline CDR1 is MDHEN and CDR2 SYDVKM. The germline V and J ends were trimmed by 5 bases and 8 bases, with 12 bases remaining between them. The CDR3 totals 13 residues. CDR3 in amino acids: CASSPASDEKLFF. CDR3 sequence (DNA): TGTGCCAGCAGTCCGGCGTCTGACGAAAAACTGTTTTTT.

V is TRBV7-9 and J is TRBJ1-2, with a weak D call TRBD1 (5 bases). This CDR3 contains 15 residues. The ends were cut back, 3 bases at V and 0 bases at J, with 11 bases in the middle. From germline, CDR1 is SEHNR and CDR2 FQNEAQ (reference sequence). The CDR3 DNA is TGTGCCAGCAGCTTCGATTCAGGGACTAACTATGGCTACACCTTC. This gives the protein CASSFDSGTNYGYTF.

V is TRBV4-3 and J is TRBJ1-1; a possible D gene is TRBD1 (5 bases). V was pared by 4 bases and J by 6 bases, with 15 bases between. The germline V gene has CDR1 LGHNA and CDR2 YSLEER. The CDR3 sequence is 14 residues long. The CDR3 protein is CASSRQGLMAEAFF. The DNA of the CDR3 is TGCGCCAGCAGCCGCCAGGGCCTAATGGCTGAAGCTTTCTTT.

CDR3 nucleotides: TGTGCCAGCAGCCCCTCCCTTAATGAGCAGTTCTTC. It specifies CASSPSLNEQFF. J is TRBJ2-1 and V is TRBV6-5; D unresolved. CDR1 is MNHEY, CDR2 SVGAGI, per germline. Trimming took 6 bases from V and 7 from J, leaving 10 bases between them. The CDR3 spans 12 residues.

V gene TRBV13 combines with J gene TRBJ2-1; TRBD2 agrees at 15 bases. V dropped 4 bases and J dropped 9; count of bases not matched to a gene: 1. Germline V gene lookup returns CDR1 PRHDT and CDR2 FYEKMQ (reference sequence). The CDR3 extends over 14 amino acids. CDR3 residues: CASSWGLAGGEQFF. In DNA form, the CDR3 reads TGTGCCAGCAGCTGGGGACTAGCGGGGGGTGAGCAGTTCTTC.

The chain couples TRBV6-5 to TRBJ1-1, with 8 bases lining up with TRBD1. V was clipped by 0 bases and J by 3 bases; unmatched bases: 3. CDR1 MNHEY and CDR2 SVGAGI come from the germline V gene. The CDR3 is 15 amino acids. CDR3 DNA: TGTGCCAGCAGTTACTCACGGACAGGGTACACTGAAGCTTTCTTT. It yields the protein CASSYSRTGYTEAFF.

V gene TRBV11-1 combines with J gene TRBJ1-1, with no clear D. Between the trimmed V and J ends, which lost 8 bases and 6 bases, there was a span of 10 bases. The germline gives CDR1 SGHAT, CDR2 FQDESV (reference sequence). This CDR3 is built from 11 residues. CDR3 loop: CASGPAAEAFF. The DNA of the CDR3 is TGTGCCAGCGGACCTGCCGCTGAAGCTTTCTTT.

The sample holds many counts of this clone. The rearrangement uses TRBV5-5 and TRBJ1-1, with D hard to call. The ends were cut back, 5 bases at V and 8 bases at J, with 19 bases in the middle. Germline CDR1 and CDR2: SGHKS and YYEKEE (reference sequence). This CDR3 has 14 residues. This CDR3 is CASSREGTWTEAFF. CDR3 sequence (DNA): TGTGCCAGCAGTCGAGAAGGTACGTGGACCGAAGCTTTCTTT. Complete variable domain (other parts from reference TRBV5-5 and TRBJ1-1): DAGVTQSPTHLIKTRGQQVTLRCSPISGHKSVSWYQQVLGQGPQFIFQYYEKEERGRGNFPDRFSARQFPNYSSELNVNALLLGDSALYLCASSREGTWTEAFFGQGTRLTVV.

The gene calls are TRBV15 and TRBJ2-7, with 7 bases identical to TRBD2. The CDR3 has 14 amino acids. V was pared by 5 bases and J by 6 bases, with 10 bases of the junction left unmatched. CDR1 and CDR2 from the germline V gene are LNHNV and YYDKDF (reference sequence). The DNA of the CDR3 is TGTGCCACCAGCCCCCGGCTAGCGGAAACCGAGCAGTACTTC. The encoded protein is CATSPRLAETEQYF.

The rearrangement uses TRBV7-9 and TRBJ2-2; D is uncertain. V lost 5 bases, J lost 3 bases, and 13 bases lay in between. Per germline, CDR1 SEHNR and CDR2 FQNEAQ (reference sequence). The CDR3 extends over 15 amino acids. In DNA, the CDR3 is TGTGCCAGCAGCCCCCCGGCCCCCCACACCGGGGAGCTGTTTTTT. Amino acids: CASSPPAPHTGELFF.

The rearrangement links TRBV2 to TRBJ2-5; the match to TRBD2 covers 7 bases. CDR1 SNHLY and CDR2 FYNNEI come from the germline V gene. Trimming cost V 4 bases and J 1 base; bases outside gene matches: 3. The CDR3 extends over 14 amino acids. CDR3 sequence: CASSGGGVQETQYF. CDR3 in DNA: TGTGCCAGCAGTGGGGGAGGGGTCCAAGAGACCCAGTACTTC.

V is TRBV25-1 and J is TRBJ1-1; TRBD1 matches 7 bases. This CDR3 comprises 14 residues. V lost 4 bases to trimming and J lost 2 bases; unmatched junction nucleotides: 4. From germline, CDR1 is MGHDK and CDR2 SYGVNS. The CDR3 is CASSVQGGNTEAFF. Here the CDR3 DNA reads TGTGCCAGCAGTGTTCAGGGGGGAAACACTGAAGCTTTCTTT.

J is TRBJ1-1 and V is TRBV9; unclear D gene. The CDR3 covers 16 residues. V was trimmed by 0 bases and J by 6 bases, leaving 18 bases between them. Germline-derived CDR1 and CDR2 are SGDLS and YYNGEE. The CDR3 protein is CASSVATRAIAPEAFF. The CDR3 DNA reads as TGTGCCAGCAGCGTAGCTACGAGGGCGATAGCCCCTGAAGCTTTCTTT.

The V and J genes are TRBV11-3 and TRBJ2-5, with TRBD2 matching over 13 bases. TRBJ2-7 explains the end of the DNA better; the J call may be wrong. This CDR3 region has 16 residues. CDR1 and CDR2 from the germline V gene are SGHNT and YENEEA. The CDR3 here is CASTEWTSGRPYEQYF. The CDR3 coding sequence is TGTGCCAGCACCGAATGGACTAGCGGGAGACCCTACGAGCAGTACTTC.

The chain joins TRBV27 to TRBJ2-3; possibly TRBD2 for D (6 bases). The V end was cut by 5 bases, the J end by 1 base, with 28 bases between. Per the germline V gene, CDR1 is MNHEY and CDR2 is SMNVEV (reference sequence). The CDR3 consists of 20 residues. CDR3: CASSPEGLLMRGTGTDTQYF. Here the CDR3 DNA reads TGTGCCAGCAGTCCTGAGGGACTGCTTATGAGAGGGACTGGCACAGATACGCAGTATTTT.

V is TRBV19 and J is TRBJ2-1; TRBD2 aligns across 7 bases. V was clipped by 5 bases and J by 9 bases; unmatched bases: 13. There are 15 residues in the CDR3. CDR1 is LNHDA and CDR2 is SQIVND in the germline V gene (reference sequence). The CDR3 DNA sequence: TGTGCCAGTAGTCTAGGACTAGGATATATGGCTGAGCAGTTCTTC. Translation gives CASSLGLGYMAEQFF. Full variable domain (missing parts from reference TRBV19 and TRBJ2-1): DGGITQSPKYLFRKEGQNVTLSCEQNLNHDAMYWYRQDPGQGLRLIYYSQIVNDFQKGDIAEGYSVSREKKESFPLTVTSAQKNPTAFYLCASSLGLGYMAEQFFGPGTRLTVL.

The chain recombines TRBV11-1 with TRBJ2-1, with D unclear. CDR1 SGHAT and CDR2 FQDESV come from the germline V gene (reference sequence). Trimming took off 4 bases at V and 4 bases at J, with 11 bases between the two ends. There are 14 residues in the CDR3. The chain's CDR3 is CASSSEDRYNEQFF. The CDR3 bases are TGTGCCAGCAGCTCAGAGGACCGATACAATGAGCAGTTCTTC.

The V gene is TRBV27, the J gene TRBJ2-1; 13 nucleotides agree with TRBD2. With 4 bases clipped from V and 10 bases from J, the junction kept 7 bases outside the gene matches. Germline V lookup: CDR1 MNHEY, CDR2 SMNVEV (reference sequence). This CDR3 spans 15 amino acids. The CDR3 loop is CASSSKGLAGLEQFF. The CDR3 DNA sequence: TGTGCCAGCAGTTCAAAGGGACTAGCGGGGCTAGAGCAGTTCTTC.

This chain joins TRBV15 and TRBJ1-2; 11 bases are a match to TRBD1. Trimming at V came to 6 bases and at J to 0 bases, leaving 0 bases not matched to a gene. This CDR3 comprises 14 residues. Germline CDR1 is LNHNV and CDR2 is YYDKDF (reference sequence). The DNA of the CDR3 is TGTGCCACCAGGGGACAGGGGGCTAACTATGGCTACACCTTC. It translates to CATRGQGANYGYTF.

This chain joins TRBV27 and TRBJ1-3; D remains ambiguous. Germline CDR1 and CDR2: MNHEY and SMNVEV (reference sequence). V was shortened by 0 bases and J by 0 bases, with 6 bases between the two germline ends. The CDR3 loop spans 15 amino acids. The CDR3 here is CASSLSPSSGNTIYF. In DNA form, the CDR3 reads TGTGCCAGCAGTTTATCCCCGAGCTCTGGAAACACCATATATTTT.

The chain links TRBV15 to TRBJ2-2; 11 nucleotides agree with TRBD2. CDR3 length: 15 amino acids. Losses at the gene ends were 1 base for V and 5 bases for J; bases not matched to a gene: 0. Germline V gene sequence: CDR1 LNHNV, CDR2 YYDKDF (reference sequence). The CDR3 region has the DNA TGTGCCACCAGCAGAGGACTAGCGGGAACCGGGGAGCTGTTTTTT. Protein product: CATSRGLAGTGELFF.